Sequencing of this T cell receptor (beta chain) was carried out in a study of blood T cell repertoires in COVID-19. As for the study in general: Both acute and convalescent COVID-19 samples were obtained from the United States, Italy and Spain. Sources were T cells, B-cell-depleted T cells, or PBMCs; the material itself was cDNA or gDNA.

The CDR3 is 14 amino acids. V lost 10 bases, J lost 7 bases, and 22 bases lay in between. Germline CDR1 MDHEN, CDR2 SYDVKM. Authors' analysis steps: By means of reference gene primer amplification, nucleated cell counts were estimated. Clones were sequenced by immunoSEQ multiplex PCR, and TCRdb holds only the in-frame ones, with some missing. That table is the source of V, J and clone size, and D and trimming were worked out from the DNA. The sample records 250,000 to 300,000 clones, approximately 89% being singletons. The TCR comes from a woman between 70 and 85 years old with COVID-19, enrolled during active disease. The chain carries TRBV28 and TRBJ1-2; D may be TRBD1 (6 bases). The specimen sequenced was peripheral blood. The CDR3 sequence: CAIRKTNRVGGYTF. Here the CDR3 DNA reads TGTGCCATCCGGAAGACTAACAGGGTGGGTGGCTACACCTTC.